The TCR beta chain described here comes from a study of tumor-infiltrating lymphocytes in primary liver carcinoma. General study results and limits: The study found a significantly higher top-250-clone fraction in tumors than in blood (p = 0.039).

Starting material of 400 to 600 ng total RNA yielded TCR beta cDNA via a constant-region primer. Generation of the TCR beta libraries relied on three nested multiplex PCR rounds using slightly modified ARM-PCR. Amplification in the first two PCR rounds was performed using TRBV1-TRBV30 forward primers and a C-beta reverse primer for approximately 10 cycles each. Using its own MiXCR run on the multiplex PCR reads, TCRdb lists one record per CDR3 protein. The table has about 200,000 distinct CDR3 sequences, roughly 61% seen once. V gave up 5 bases and J gave up 8 bases, with 9 bases separating them. CDR3 length equals 11 residues. Germline lookup yields CDR1 SGHAT and CDR2 FQNNGV. Unsorted whole blood yielded the blood RNA, and germline DNA was also extracted. It was before surgery that around 4.3 milliliters of peripheral blood were collected. This clonotype is medium-sized by share. Antigen specificity is unknown.

The rearrangement uses TRBV11-2 and TRBJ1-2; D gene uncertain. Sample: peripheral blood. This TCR derives from a woman aged 55-69 years with primary liver carcinoma and hepatitis B virus infection. CDR3 region: CASSPGYGYTF. The CDR3 DNA follows: TGTGCCAGCAGCCCCGGCTACGGCTACACCTTC.